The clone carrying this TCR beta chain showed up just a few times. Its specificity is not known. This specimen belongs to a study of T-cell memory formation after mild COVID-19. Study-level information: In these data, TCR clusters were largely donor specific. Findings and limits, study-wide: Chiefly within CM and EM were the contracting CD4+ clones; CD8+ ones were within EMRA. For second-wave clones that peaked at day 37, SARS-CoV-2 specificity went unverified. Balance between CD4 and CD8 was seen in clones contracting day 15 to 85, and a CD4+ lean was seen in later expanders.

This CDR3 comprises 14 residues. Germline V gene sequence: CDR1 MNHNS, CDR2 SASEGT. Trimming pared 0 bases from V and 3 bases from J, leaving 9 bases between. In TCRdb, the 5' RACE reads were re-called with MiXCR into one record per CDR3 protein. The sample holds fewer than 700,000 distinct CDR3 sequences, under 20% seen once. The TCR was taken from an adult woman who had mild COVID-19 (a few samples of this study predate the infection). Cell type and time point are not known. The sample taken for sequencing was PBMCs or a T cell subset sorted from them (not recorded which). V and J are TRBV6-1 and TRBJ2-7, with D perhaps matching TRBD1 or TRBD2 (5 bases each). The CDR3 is CASSEAGADYEQYF. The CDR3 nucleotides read TGTGCCAGCAGTGAAGCCGGGGCGGACTACGAGCAGTACTTC.